This T cell receptor (beta chain) was identified in a study of beta chain features in type 1 diabetes. From germline, CDR1 is SGHNT and CDR2 YYREEE (reference sequence). V was trimmed by 4 bases and J by 1 base, leaving 8 bases between them. The CDR3 has 13 amino acids. One heparinised blood draw averaging roughly 120 mL was given by each donor. The entirety of the isolated RNA underwent reverse transcription, so expressed TCRB transcripts were sequenced. Profiled with immunoSEQ multiplex PCR; TCRdb holds only in-frame clones, not every one. The sample has a few hundred thousand clones, around 10% seen once. About this clone: Its matching antigen is unknown.

Whole-study results and caveats: Among type 1 diabetes patients, VDJ junctions had fewer insertions and more deletions. Patients and controls would be equally affected if PCR favored shorter templates.

The chain employs TRBV5-4 and TRBJ1-1; D might be TRBD1 (5 bases). The clonotype originates from a woman aged 18 to 35 in good health. Sequencing was carried out using naive CD4+ T cells from blood. DNA of the CDR3: TGTGCCAGCAGCAAGGACACGAACACTGAAGCTTTCTTT. Amino acids: CASSKDTNTEAFF.